This is a list of T cell receptor beta chains from one sample in a study of CD8 T cells in Susac syndrome. TCRdb ran MiXCR on the immunoSEQ multiplex PCR reads and lists one entry per CDR3 protein. The repertoire holds about 240,000 distinct CDR3 sequences, with about 96% as singletons. The sequencing sample was made of CD4+ T cells from PBMCs. These receptors were collected from a human donor with Susac syndrome. The CDR3 runs from the conserved cysteine through the conserved F or W. A D gene is named only where the DNA matches it firmly. Only some rows state a clone size, as once, few, many or a class for expanded clones.

J gene	V gene	clone size	D gene	CDR3 length	CDR3 DNA	CDR3 protein
TRBJ1-1	TRBV20-1	.	.	16	TGCAGTGCTAGAGATGGGGAGCGGGGGGCGGTGGCTGAAGCTTTCTTT	CSARDGERGAVAEAFF
TRBJ2-7	TRBV28	once	.	16	TGTGCCAGCAGAACCTTAAGAGGACTCATCTCCTACGAGCAGTACTTC	CASRTLRGLISYEQYF
TRBJ2-7	TRBV5-6	.	TRBD2	15	TGTGCCAGCACTCTGACTAGCGGTAACTCCTACGAGCAGTACTTC	CASTLTSGNSYEQYF
TRBJ2-7	TRBV12-3/TRBV12-4	.	.	13	TGTGCCAGCAGTTTGGGCGGGGCGGGCCCCCTTTACTTC	CASSLGGAGPLYF
TRBJ2-7	TRBV5-1	.	TRBD2	15	TGCGCCAGCAGCTTGGGTCGTAGCGGGAGCTACGAGCAGTACTTC	CASSLGRSGSYEQYF
TRBJ2-7	TRBV30	.	.	14	TGTGCCTGGGCCCCGGGACCCTCCACCTACGAGCAGTACTTC	CAWAPGPSTYEQYF
TRBJ2-3	TRBV4-1	.	.	14	TGCGCCAGCAGCCAACTAGGGTGGAAGGATACGCAGTATTTT	CASSQLGWKDTQYF
TRBJ1-1	TRBV5-1	.	.	15	TGCGCCAGCAGCTTGGGTGGAGTGGTGGACACTGAAGCTTTCTTT	CASSLGGVVDTEAFF
TRBJ2-3	TRBV29-1	.	.	13	TGCAGCGTTGATTGGGGACCCACAGATACGCAGTATTTT	CSVDWGPTDTQYF
TRBJ2-7	TRBV30	.	TRBD2	20	TGTGCCTGGACCAAACGGAGAGGCATGGGAGCGGGACTATTAACCTACGAGCAGTACTTC	CAWTKRRGMGAGLLTYEQYF
TRBJ2-1	TRBV29-1	once	TRBD1	14	TGCAGCGCCGCCCCCGGGACAGGTCTGAATGAGCAGTTCTTC	CSAAPGTGLNEQFF
TRBJ2-3	TRBV9	.	TRBD2	15	TGTGCCAGCAATCCACTAGCGCCCCTAAGGGATACGCAGTATTTT	CASNPLAPLRDTQYF
TRBJ2-1	TRBV20-1	.	.	12	TGCAGTGCTAGAGTCCGCTACAATGAGCAGTTCTTC	CSARVRYNEQFF
TRBJ1-2	TRBV5-1	.	.	13	TGCGCCAGCAGCAAAACACAGGGTGACGGCTACACCTTC	CASSKTQGDGYTF
TRBJ2-7	TRBV30	.	TRBD2	16	TGTGCCTGGAGACCTTGCCGTAGCGGGAGCGGCTGGGAGCAGTACTTC	CAWRPCRSGSGWEQYF
TRBJ2-7	TRBV28	.	.	14	TGTGCCAGCAGTTTGGAAATCGGAACCTACGAGCAGTACTTC	CASSLEIGTYEQYF
TRBJ1-2	TRBV12-3/TRBV12-4	.	.	13	TGTGCCAGCAGTTTAGGGGAACTATATGGCTACACCTTC	CASSLGELYGYTF
TRBJ2-5	TRBV4-1	.	.	15	TGCGCCAGCAGCCAAGATCGGGACTCCCAAGAGACCCAGTACTTC	CASSQDRDSQETQYF
TRBJ1-5	TRBV23-1	.	.	16	TGCGCCAGCAGTCAATGGGGGCCGGGGGAAGGTCAGCCCCAGCATTTT	CASSQWGPGEGQPQHF
TRBJ2-2	TRBV6-6	.	.	13	TGTGCCAGCAGCCCAATGAACACCGGGGAGCTGTTTTTT	CASSPMNTGELFF
TRBJ2-7	TRBV20-1	.	.	15	TGCAGTGCTAGAGAGCTCGGGACTGGGTCCTACGAGCAGTACTTC	CSARELGTGSYEQYF
TRBJ2-2	TRBV5-6	.	.	14	TGTGCCAGCAGCCGAGGGGAGTTGACCGGGGAGCTGTTTTTT	CASSRGELTGELFF
TRBJ1-5	TRBV19	.	.	13	TGTGCCAGTAGTACGTCAGGTTTGGGGCCCCAGCATTTT	CASSTSGLGPQHF
TRBJ2-2	TRBV3-1	.	.	15	TGTGCCAGCAGACATGACGCGAGGGGGACCGGGGAGCTGTTTTTT	CASRHDARGTGELFF
TRBJ2-5	TRBV6-5	.	.	11	TGTGCCACCCATTACCAAGAGACCCAGTACTTC	CATHYQETQYF
TRBJ2-3	TRBV7-9	once	.	13	TGTGCCAGCAGCGTAGGGACCGAGGATACGCAGTATTTT	CASSVGTEDTQYF
TRBJ2-1	TRBV3-1	once	.	16	TGTGCCAGCAGCCACATGAGTGAAAGGTCCTACAATGAGCAGTTCTTC	CASSHMSERSYNEQFF
TRBJ2-1	TRBV20-1	.	.	11	TGCAGTGCTAGAGGACTTAATGAGCAGTTCTTC	CSARGLNEQFF
TRBJ2-2	TRBV28	.	TRBD1	15	TGTGCCAGCACCCGGACAGGGCTGAACACCGGGGAGCTGTTTTTT	CASTRTGLNTGELFF
TRBJ1-2	TRBV20-1	.	TRBD1	12	TGCAGTGCTAGAGACGGGACAGGGGGCTACACCTTC	CSARDGTGGYTF
TRBJ2-5	TRBV6-5	.	.	14	TGTGCCAGCAGTTACGCGGGGGCACGGGAGACCCAGTACTTC	CASSYAGARETQYF
TRBJ2-2	TRBV9	.	.	14	TGTGCCAGCAGCGTAGCTGAGGTTACCGGGGAGCTGTTTTTT	CASSVAEVTGELFF
TRBJ2-1	TRBV18	.	.	15	TGTGCCAGCTCACCACCTAGCGGAGTCAATAATGAGCAGTTCTTC	CASSPPSGVNNEQFF
TRBJ2-7	TRBV11-1	.	.	12	TGTGCCAGCAGTTTTGAGGGTTACGAGCAGTACTTC	CASSFEGYEQYF
TRBJ2-1	TRBV11-1	.	.	16	TGTGCCAGCAGCTTAGCGCCCGGGGTTGGTTACAATGAGCAGTTCTTC	CASSLAPGVGYNEQFF
TRBJ2-7	TRBV27	.	.	16	TGTGCCAGCAGAAAGGACCCCCACGGACGGAGCTACGAGCAGTACTTC	CASRKDPHGRSYEQYF
TRBJ2-2	TRBV24-1	.	.	17	TGTGCCACCAGTGATCCATCAACCGGGTCGGGGCACGGGGAGCTGTTTTTT	CATSDPSTGSGHGELFF
TRBJ2-1	TRBV11-1	few	.	11	TGTGCCAGCAGCAGAGAACTCGAGCAGTTCTTC	CASSRELEQFF
TRBJ2-3	TRBV11-2	.	.	15	TGTGCCAGCAGCCTCCCCGGGGGACATGCAGATACGCAGTATTTT	CASSLPGGHADTQYF
TRBJ2-7	TRBV29-1	.	TRBD2	15	TGCAGCGTTGAAGAAAGAGAAGCGGGAGTGGACGAGCAGTACTTC	CSVEEREAGVDEQYF
TRBJ1-2	TRBV24-1	few	TRBD1	14	TGTGCCACCAGTGACCCGACAGGGAACTATGGCTACACCTTC	CATSDPTGNYGYTF
TRBJ1-3	TRBV5-5	.	.	12	TGTGCCAGCAGCACGGAGGGGAACACCATATATTTT	CASSTEGNTIYF
TRBJ2-3	TRBV11-2	.	TRBD1	17	TGTGCCAGCACCAAAGGGGGCGCGGGTACAATCACAGATACGCAGTATTTT	CASTKGGAGTITDTQYF